The T cell receptor (beta chain) described here comes from a study of OX40 agonist ivuxolimab in advanced cancers. TCRdb keeps only in-frame clones here, not all; method: immunoSEQ multiplex PCR. The sample has 73,000 or so clones, approximately 78% seen once. Enrollment shut out patients with autoimmune disease history or systemic immunosuppression. The TCR sequence derives from an adult with an advanced solid tumor such as melanoma, head and neck, liver or kidney cancer. Sequencing was performed on CD4+ or CD8+ T cells sorted from blood, taken in a trial of the OX40 agonist ivuxolimab.

The CDR3 region is CASSLNLGRAQETQYF. CDR3 bases: TGTGCCAGCAGCTTGAATCTCGGGCGGGCCCAAGAGACCCAGTACTTC. This chain connects TRBV5-4 to TRBJ2-5, with a weak D call TRBD2 (5 bases). The V end was cut by 1 base, the J end by 1 base, with 14 bases between. Per germline, CDR1 SGHNT and CDR2 YYREEE (reference sequence). This CDR3 has 16 amino acids.